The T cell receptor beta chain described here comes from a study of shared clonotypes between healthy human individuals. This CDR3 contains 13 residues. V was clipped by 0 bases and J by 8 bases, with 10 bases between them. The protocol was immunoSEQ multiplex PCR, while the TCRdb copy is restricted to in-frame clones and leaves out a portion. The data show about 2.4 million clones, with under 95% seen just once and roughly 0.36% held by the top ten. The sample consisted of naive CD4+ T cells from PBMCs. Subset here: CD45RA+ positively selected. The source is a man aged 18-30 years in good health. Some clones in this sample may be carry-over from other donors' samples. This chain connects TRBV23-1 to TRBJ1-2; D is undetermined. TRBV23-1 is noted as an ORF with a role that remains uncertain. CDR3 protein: CASSQSPRRGYTF. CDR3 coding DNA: TGCGCCAGCAGTCAATCTCCCCGGCGGGGCTACACCTTC.